These 30 T cell receptor beta chains share one sample of origin, sequenced in a study of vaccination and CD4 T cells after COVID-19 (dated 2022 in TCRdb). The receptor library was made with PCR. The listed sequencing device is Illumina iSeq 100. DNA from cultured CD4+ T cells underwent TCR sequencing with the Oncomine TCR Beta short-read assay at the Johns Hopkins FTIC core. Starting from the raw public reads, TCRdb applied fastp trimming at Q25, assembled clones with MiXCR and retained in-frame beta chains. Each entry merges the rows of one CDR3 protein and shows their most common DNA and genes. A total of around 10,000 distinct CDR3 sequences appear in this sample, under 80% of them only once. The ten largest clones represent 17% of the sample. These receptors lack a known antigen. The treatment or condition label of this sample denotes: roughly 10-day PBMC culture with coronavirus spike peptide pools or control peptides (ViraFEST assay).

Sequencing was performed on CD4+ T cells from blood, cultured in vitro. The receptor set was obtained from a human donor who had recovered from COVID-19.

The V call is TRBV7-2, the J call TRBJ1-2; 9 bases are a match to TRBD1. V shed 4 bases and J 5 bases; nucleotides not matched to a gene: 5. Germline V gene data show CDR1 as SGHTA and CDR2 as FQGNSA. The CDR3 is 14 amino acids. In nucleotides, the CDR3 is TGTGCCAGCAGCTCGGGACAGGGCCTTTATGGCTACACCTTC. Translating it yields CASSSGQGLYGYTF. Filled out from reference TRBV7-2 and TRBJ1-2, the complete variable domain reads GAGVSQSPSNKVTEKGKDVELRCDPISGHTALYWYRQSLGQGLEFLIYFQGNSAPDKSGLPSDRFSAERTGGSVSTLTIQRTQQEDSAVYLCASSSGQGLYGYTFGSGTRLTVV.

The chain carries TRBV4-2 and TRBJ1-3; 8 positions match TRBD1. The germline gives CDR1 LGHNA, CDR2 YNFKEQ. CDR3 length: 16 residues. The V gene end was trimmed by 5 bases and the J gene end by 8 bases; junction bases not matched to a gene: 14. The CDR3, as DNA: TGTGCCAGCAGCGTGACAGGGGCCGTTCAATCTTACACCATATATTTT. Protein sequence: CASSVTGAVQSYTIYF.

This chain joins TRBV20-1 and TRBJ2-1; 11 bases are a match to TRBD2. The length of the CDR3 is 14 residues. Germline V gene lookup returns CDR1 DFQATT and CDR2 SNEGSKA (reference sequence). The trim removed 6 bases at V and 5 bases at J, leaving 6 bases unmatched. The CDR3 DNA follows: TGCAGTGCAGGGGGACTAGCGGTAGACAATGAGCAGTTCTTC. It codes for CSAGGLAVDNEQFF.

This clonotype was seen more than once but under ten times. This CDR3 reads CASSLRFGGTNTGELFF. In DNA form, the CDR3 reads TGTGCCAGCAGCTTAAGGTTCGGCGGGACGAACACCGGGGAGCTGTTTTTT. The chain has TRBV7-2 and TRBJ2-2; D is possibly TRBD2 (6 bases). Germline loops: CDR1 SGHTA, CDR2 FQGNSA. The CDR3 extends over 17 amino acids. V shed 2 bases and J shed 0 bases, with 13 bases lying between them.

This clonotype is hyperexpanded within its sample. CDR3 in amino acids: CASFRGIQYF. Written as DNA, the CDR3 is TGTGCCAGCTTCCGGGGCATTCAGTACTTC. This chain links TRBV21-1 with TRBJ2-4; the table's D call, TRBD1, has no DNA check behind it. TRBV21-1 is a listed pseudogene. The CDR3 extends over 10 amino acids.

The chain uses TRBV20-1 and TRBJ2-5, with D maybe TRBD1 (6 bases). CDR1 and CDR2 (germline): DFQATT, SNEGSKA (reference sequence). This CDR3 contains 16 residues. V was cut by 3 bases and J by 3 bases, with 20 bases left in between. The CDR3 DNA follows: TGCAGTGCTAGGCGAGCGACTGGGGGCATGGAAGAGACCCAGTACTTC. This translates into CSARRATGGMEETQYF.

The sample holds a few counts of this clonotype. V and J are TRBV20-1 and TRBJ2-5, with 7 nucleotides matching TRBD2. The ends lost 3 bases at V and 1 base at J; junction bases unmatched: 11. CDR1 and CDR2 from the germline V gene are DFQATT and SNEGSKA (reference sequence). The CDR3 runs to 16 residues. The CDR3: CSASLDGGVPQETQYF. CDR3 bases: TGCAGTGCTAGCTTGGATGGGGGGGTCCCCCAAGAGACCCAGTACTTC.

The chain employs TRBV2 and TRBJ1-1; no definite D call. This CDR3 comprises 13 residues. Germline lookup yields CDR1 SNHLY and CDR2 FYNNEI. The V end was cut by 5 bases, the J end by 3 bases, with 10 bases between. The CDR3 DNA reads TGTGCCAGCAGTTCCCTGGACGACACTGAAGCTTTCTTT. This codes for CASSSLDDTEAFF.

In this sample, this clonotype turned up a few times. The rearrangement joins TRBV6-2 or TRBV6-3 to TRBJ1-5; possibly TRBD1 for D (5 bases). The ends were cut back, 3 bases at V and 3 bases at J, with 9 bases in the middle. The CDR3 is 14 residues long. Germline CDR1 and CDR2: MNHEY and SVGEGT. CDR3 sequence: CASSYAGNNQPQHF. Here the CDR3 DNA reads TGTGCCAGCAGTTATGCAGGGAACAATCAGCCCCAGCATTTT.

The chain couples TRBV7-9 to TRBJ2-7, with 8 bases fitting TRBD1. The CDR3 loop spans 14 amino acids. Unmatched junction bases numbered 8, after V lost 5 bases and J lost 5 bases. Germline V gene sequence: CDR1 SEHNR, CDR2 FQNEAQ (reference sequence). The DNA of the CDR3 is TGTGCCAGCAGCCCGGGACAGGCCTTCGACGAGCAGTACTTC. Translation gives CASSPGQAFDEQYF.

The rearrangement joins TRBV19 to TRBJ1-2, with D uncertain. Trimming shortened V by 3 bases and J by 8 bases, and 19 bases separated the two germline ends. Germline V lookup: CDR1 LNHDA, CDR2 SQIVND (reference sequence). This CDR3 is built from 15 residues. The CDR3 DNA reads as TGTGCCAGTAGTATCGTGCGCGGGAGCGTTGAAGGCTACACCTTC. It translates to CASSIVRGSVEGYTF.

This clonotype has a handful of counts. The genes are TRBV25-1 and TRBJ2-2; 8 positions agree with TRBD2. V was clipped by 11 bases and J by 3 bases; unmatched bases: 8. CDR1 and CDR2 from the germline V gene are MGHDK and SYGVNS. The CDR3 loop spans 14 amino acids. The CDR3 DNA is TGTGCCGTTGATAGCGGGAAGCACACCGGGGAGCTGTTTTTT. Encoded protein: CAVDSGKHTGELFF. The full variable domain, its missing parts supplied by reference TRBV25-1 and TRBJ2-2, is EADIYQTPRYLVIGTGKKITLECSQTMGHDKMYWYQQDPGMELHLIHYSYGVNSTEKGDLSSESTVSRIRTEHFPLTLESARPSHTSQYLCAVDSGKHTGELFFGEGSRLTVL.

The gene calls are TRBV23-1 and TRBJ2-7, with a tentative D call TRBD1 (6 bases). TRBV23-1 is designated an ORF whose function remains uncertain. Trimming took 1 base from V and 3 from J, leaving 13 bases between them. The CDR3 loop spans 15 amino acids. In nucleotides, the CDR3 is TGCGCCAGCAGTCAATGGAGTGGCAGGGGCTACGAGCAGTACTTC. Its translation: CASSQWSGRGYEQYF.

This sequence joins TRBV20-1 and TRBJ2-3; 10 bases are shared with TRBD1. The CDR3 loop spans 14 amino acids. Germline V CDR1 and CDR2: DFQATT, SNEGSKA (reference sequence). V trimming: 4 bases; J trimming: 0 bases; junction bases outside the gene matches: 1. DNA of the CDR3: TGCAGTGCTAAGGGACAGGGGAGCACAGATACGCAGTATTTT. Encoded protein: CSAKGQGSTDTQYF.

The genes are TRBV6-1 and TRBJ1-2, with 8 bases matching TRBD1. The CDR3 contains 13 residues. Trimming cost V 6 bases and J 7 bases; bases outside gene matches: 7. CDR1 is MNHNS, CDR2 SASEGT, per germline. CDR3 in amino acids: CASSGQGISGYTF. For the CDR3, the DNA is TGTGCCAGCAGCGGACAGGGAATAAGTGGCTACACCTTC.

This chain uses TRBV6-2 or TRBV6-3 with TRBJ2-7, with TRBD2 as a possible D gene (6 bases). The V and J ends lost 8 bases and 7 bases respectively, with 12 bases between them. CDR1 and CDR2 from the germline V gene are MNHEY and SVGEGT. There are 11 residues in the CDR3. As DNA, the CDR3 is TGTGCCAGCCGACGACGGGAGGAGCAGTACTTC. It yields the protein CASRRREEQYF.

This clonotype was picked up a small number of times. The chain employs TRBV7-2 and TRBJ1-3; D not certain. CDR3 length equals 13 residues. Germline CDR1 reads SGHTA; CDR2 reads FQGNSA. V was pared by 3 bases and J by 4 bases, with 7 bases between. The CDR3 reads CASSLVRGNTIYF. The CDR3 bases are TGTGCCAGCAGCTTGGTCCGAGGAAACACCATATATTTT.

V usage is TRBV27 and J usage is TRBJ1-2; 7 bases fit TRBD1. CDR1 and CDR2 (germline): MNHEY, SMNVEV (reference sequence). CDR3 length: 14 amino acids. V gave up 8 bases and J gave up 1 base; unmatched junction bases: 7. The CDR3 protein is CASGKGASNYGYTF. The CDR3 DNA sequence: TGTGCCAGCGGAAAGGGGGCGAGTAACTATGGCTACACCTTC.

This clonotype was observed a single time. The chain carries TRBV6-1 and TRBJ2-2; TRBD2 aligns across 15 bases. V was clipped by 7 bases and J by 4 bases; unmatched bases: 10. The CDR3 runs to 18 residues. The germline V gene has CDR1 MNHNS and CDR2 SASEGT. This CDR3 is CASTRGLAGGMGTGELFF. CDR3 nucleotides: TGTGCCAGCACCCGGGGACTAGCGGGGGGCATGGGCACCGGGGAGCTGTTTTTT.

This clonotype came up a few times. The chain couples TRBV6-1 to TRBJ1-5; 7 bases fit TRBD1. With V trimmed by 6 bases and J by 3 bases, 2 bases remained unmatched. The CDR3 contains 13 residues. Germline CDR1 MNHNS, CDR2 SASEGT. The CDR3 DNA follows: TGTGCCAGCAGGAGGGGGCCCAATCAGCCCCAGCATTTT. Protein product: CASRRGPNQPQHF.

The CDR3, as DNA: TGTGCCAGCAGACAAACAGGGCTGAACACTGAAGCTTTCTTT. Translated: CASRQTGLNTEAFF. The J gene is TRBJ1-1, the V gene TRBV25-1, with TRBD1 as a possible D gene (6 bases). Germline assignment: CDR1 MGHDK and CDR2 SYGVNS. This CDR3 is built from 14 residues. The ends were cut back, 6 bases at V and 0 bases at J, with 11 bases in the middle.

DNA of the CDR3: TGCAGTGCTAGCGGGCTACTATCCTACAATGAGCAGTTCTTC. This sequence encodes CSASGLLSYNEQFF. The chain couples TRBV20-1 to TRBJ2-1, with no clear D. The V end was cut by 3 bases, the J end by 1 base, with 10 bases between. CDR3 length: 14 residues. CDR1 and CDR2 from the germline V gene are DFQATT and SNEGSKA (reference sequence).

By sample fraction, this clonotype is medium-sized. The chain is built from TRBV24-1 and TRBJ1-5; 12 positions match TRBD1. Germline CDR1 is KGHDR and CDR2 is SFDVKD. V trimming: 3 bases; J trimming: 8 bases; junction bases outside the gene matches: 4. This CDR3 is built from 15 residues. CDR3: CATSDPGTGGEPQHF. CDR3 bases: TGTGCCACCAGTGATCCCGGGACAGGGGGCGAGCCCCAGCATTTT.

V and J are TRBV27 and TRBJ2-1; D not certain. Looked up from germline, CDR1 is MNHEY and CDR2 is SMNVEV (reference sequence). This CDR3 contains 15 residues. Trimming left V 5 bases short and J 4 bases short, with 15 bases between. The CDR3 nucleotides read TGTGCCAGCAGTGCCTTCTTCCCCGGATACAATGAGCAGTTCTTC. Its translation is CASSAFFPGYNEQFF.

V usage is TRBV19 and J usage is TRBJ1-2, with no clear D. The germline gives CDR1 LNHDA, CDR2 SQIVND (reference sequence). CDR3 size: 15 residues. V gave up 7 bases and J gave up 7 bases, with 22 bases separating them. CDR3 in DNA: TGTGCCAGTAAAGGGCCAGACATCCTCCCGCGTGGCTACACCTTC. This encodes CASKGPDILPRGYTF.

This chain joins TRBV5-4 and TRBJ1-1; tentative D call: TRBD1 (6 bases). Germline CDR1 SGHNT, CDR2 YYREEE (reference sequence). The V end lost 3 bases, the J end lost 4 bases, and 19 bases lay between the germline ends. The CDR3 totals 16 residues. For the CDR3, the DNA is TGTGCCAGCAGCTCCCTAGGGGGGGCGCGAGGCACTGAAGCTTTCTTT. Translated: CASSSLGGARGTEAFF.

The chain couples TRBV15 to TRBJ2-3, with 9 bases aligning to TRBD2. The CDR3 totals 14 residues. Trimming took 6 bases from V and 5 from J; bases not matched to a gene: 6. Germline CDR1 and CDR2: LNHNV and YYDKDF (reference sequence). The CDR3 here is CATSGGGDRDTQYF. The CDR3 bases are TGTGCCACCAGTGGCGGGGGGGATAGAGATACGCAGTATTTT.

The chain uses TRBV6-5 and TRBJ1-6; D not resolved. Per the germline V gene, CDR1 is MNHEY and CDR2 is SVGAGI. With 2 bases removed from V and 6 bases from J, the gap between germline ends came to 11 bases. CDR3 size: 15 residues. The CDR3 DNA reads as TGTGCCAGCAGTTACGGGCAGTCGGTTAATTCACCCCTCCACTTT. It encodes CASSYGQSVNSPLHF.

The chain couples TRBV6-2 or TRBV6-3 to TRBJ2-5; the D gene is possibly TRBD2 (5 bases). The germline V gene encodes CDR1 MNHEY and CDR2 SVGEGT. The CDR3 is 13 residues long. The V and J ends lost 6 bases and 5 bases respectively, with 13 bases between them. CDR3: CASSRNTGETQYF. The CDR3 DNA reads TGTGCCAGCAGCCGAAACACGGGGGAGACCCAGTACTTC.

The V call is TRBV4-3, the J call TRBJ1-5; TRBD1 agrees at 8 bases. The CDR3 is made up of 16 amino acids. J gave up 6 bases and V 0 bases, and 7 bases lay outside the gene matches. Germline V gene sequence: CDR1 LGHNA, CDR2 YSLEER. The CDR3: CASSQEPGGYSQPQHF. Written as DNA, the CDR3 is TGCGCCAGCAGCCAAGAACCAGGGGGCTATAGTCAGCCCCAGCATTTT.